The 2 T cell receptor beta chains below all came from one sample that was sequenced in a study of TIL therapy for anti-PD-1-resistant metastatic lung cancer. As to time point: pre-treatment sample, taken before nivolumab and TIL therapy. Tumor tissue came from excised metastases, mostly pleural nodules or supraclavicular lymph nodes. The immunoSEQ assay was v3. Clones were sequenced by immunoSEQ multiplex PCR, and TCRdb holds only the in-frame ones, with some missing. Among around 5,000 clones listed, around 60% were seen once. The sample in question was tumor tissue, obtained at baseline. These receptors were obtained from a man aged 70-80 years with non-small cell lung cancer.

This clone is classed as medium-sized. V usage is TRBV11-3 and J usage is TRBJ2-7; D is unclear. This CDR3 has 12 amino acids. Germline V gives CDR1 SGHNT, CDR2 YENEEA. V lost 0 bases, J lost 9 bases, and 9 bases lay in between. CDR3 in DNA: TGTGCCAGCAGCTTAGATTCCGTAACGCAGTACTTC. Translating it yields CASSLDSVTQYF.

V usage is TRBV18 and J usage is TRBJ2-7; TRBD1 aligns across 7 bases. CDR1 KGHSH and CDR2 LQKENI come from the germline V gene. V lost 5 bases and J lost 3; bases outside the gene matches: 10. The CDR3 is 15 amino acids. The CDR3 DNA reads as TGTGCCAGCTCAGGACCCGGGACAGCCCTCTACGAGCAGTACTTC. It is translated as CASSGPGTALYEQYF.